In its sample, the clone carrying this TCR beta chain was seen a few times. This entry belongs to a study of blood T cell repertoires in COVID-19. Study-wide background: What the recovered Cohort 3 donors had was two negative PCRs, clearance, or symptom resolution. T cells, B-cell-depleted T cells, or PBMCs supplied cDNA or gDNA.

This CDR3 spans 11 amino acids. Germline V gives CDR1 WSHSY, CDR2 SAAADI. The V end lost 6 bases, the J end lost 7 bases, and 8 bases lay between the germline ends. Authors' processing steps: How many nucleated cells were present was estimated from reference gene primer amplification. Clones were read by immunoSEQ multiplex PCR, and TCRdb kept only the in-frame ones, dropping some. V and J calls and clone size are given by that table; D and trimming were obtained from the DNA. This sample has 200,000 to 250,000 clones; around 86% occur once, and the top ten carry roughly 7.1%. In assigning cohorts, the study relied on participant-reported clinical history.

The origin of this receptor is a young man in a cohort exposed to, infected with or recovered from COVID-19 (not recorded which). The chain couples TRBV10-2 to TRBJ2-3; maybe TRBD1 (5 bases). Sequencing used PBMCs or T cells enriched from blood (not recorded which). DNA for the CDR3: TGCGCCAGCAGGGACAAGAATACGCAGTATTTT. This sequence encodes CASRDKNTQYF.